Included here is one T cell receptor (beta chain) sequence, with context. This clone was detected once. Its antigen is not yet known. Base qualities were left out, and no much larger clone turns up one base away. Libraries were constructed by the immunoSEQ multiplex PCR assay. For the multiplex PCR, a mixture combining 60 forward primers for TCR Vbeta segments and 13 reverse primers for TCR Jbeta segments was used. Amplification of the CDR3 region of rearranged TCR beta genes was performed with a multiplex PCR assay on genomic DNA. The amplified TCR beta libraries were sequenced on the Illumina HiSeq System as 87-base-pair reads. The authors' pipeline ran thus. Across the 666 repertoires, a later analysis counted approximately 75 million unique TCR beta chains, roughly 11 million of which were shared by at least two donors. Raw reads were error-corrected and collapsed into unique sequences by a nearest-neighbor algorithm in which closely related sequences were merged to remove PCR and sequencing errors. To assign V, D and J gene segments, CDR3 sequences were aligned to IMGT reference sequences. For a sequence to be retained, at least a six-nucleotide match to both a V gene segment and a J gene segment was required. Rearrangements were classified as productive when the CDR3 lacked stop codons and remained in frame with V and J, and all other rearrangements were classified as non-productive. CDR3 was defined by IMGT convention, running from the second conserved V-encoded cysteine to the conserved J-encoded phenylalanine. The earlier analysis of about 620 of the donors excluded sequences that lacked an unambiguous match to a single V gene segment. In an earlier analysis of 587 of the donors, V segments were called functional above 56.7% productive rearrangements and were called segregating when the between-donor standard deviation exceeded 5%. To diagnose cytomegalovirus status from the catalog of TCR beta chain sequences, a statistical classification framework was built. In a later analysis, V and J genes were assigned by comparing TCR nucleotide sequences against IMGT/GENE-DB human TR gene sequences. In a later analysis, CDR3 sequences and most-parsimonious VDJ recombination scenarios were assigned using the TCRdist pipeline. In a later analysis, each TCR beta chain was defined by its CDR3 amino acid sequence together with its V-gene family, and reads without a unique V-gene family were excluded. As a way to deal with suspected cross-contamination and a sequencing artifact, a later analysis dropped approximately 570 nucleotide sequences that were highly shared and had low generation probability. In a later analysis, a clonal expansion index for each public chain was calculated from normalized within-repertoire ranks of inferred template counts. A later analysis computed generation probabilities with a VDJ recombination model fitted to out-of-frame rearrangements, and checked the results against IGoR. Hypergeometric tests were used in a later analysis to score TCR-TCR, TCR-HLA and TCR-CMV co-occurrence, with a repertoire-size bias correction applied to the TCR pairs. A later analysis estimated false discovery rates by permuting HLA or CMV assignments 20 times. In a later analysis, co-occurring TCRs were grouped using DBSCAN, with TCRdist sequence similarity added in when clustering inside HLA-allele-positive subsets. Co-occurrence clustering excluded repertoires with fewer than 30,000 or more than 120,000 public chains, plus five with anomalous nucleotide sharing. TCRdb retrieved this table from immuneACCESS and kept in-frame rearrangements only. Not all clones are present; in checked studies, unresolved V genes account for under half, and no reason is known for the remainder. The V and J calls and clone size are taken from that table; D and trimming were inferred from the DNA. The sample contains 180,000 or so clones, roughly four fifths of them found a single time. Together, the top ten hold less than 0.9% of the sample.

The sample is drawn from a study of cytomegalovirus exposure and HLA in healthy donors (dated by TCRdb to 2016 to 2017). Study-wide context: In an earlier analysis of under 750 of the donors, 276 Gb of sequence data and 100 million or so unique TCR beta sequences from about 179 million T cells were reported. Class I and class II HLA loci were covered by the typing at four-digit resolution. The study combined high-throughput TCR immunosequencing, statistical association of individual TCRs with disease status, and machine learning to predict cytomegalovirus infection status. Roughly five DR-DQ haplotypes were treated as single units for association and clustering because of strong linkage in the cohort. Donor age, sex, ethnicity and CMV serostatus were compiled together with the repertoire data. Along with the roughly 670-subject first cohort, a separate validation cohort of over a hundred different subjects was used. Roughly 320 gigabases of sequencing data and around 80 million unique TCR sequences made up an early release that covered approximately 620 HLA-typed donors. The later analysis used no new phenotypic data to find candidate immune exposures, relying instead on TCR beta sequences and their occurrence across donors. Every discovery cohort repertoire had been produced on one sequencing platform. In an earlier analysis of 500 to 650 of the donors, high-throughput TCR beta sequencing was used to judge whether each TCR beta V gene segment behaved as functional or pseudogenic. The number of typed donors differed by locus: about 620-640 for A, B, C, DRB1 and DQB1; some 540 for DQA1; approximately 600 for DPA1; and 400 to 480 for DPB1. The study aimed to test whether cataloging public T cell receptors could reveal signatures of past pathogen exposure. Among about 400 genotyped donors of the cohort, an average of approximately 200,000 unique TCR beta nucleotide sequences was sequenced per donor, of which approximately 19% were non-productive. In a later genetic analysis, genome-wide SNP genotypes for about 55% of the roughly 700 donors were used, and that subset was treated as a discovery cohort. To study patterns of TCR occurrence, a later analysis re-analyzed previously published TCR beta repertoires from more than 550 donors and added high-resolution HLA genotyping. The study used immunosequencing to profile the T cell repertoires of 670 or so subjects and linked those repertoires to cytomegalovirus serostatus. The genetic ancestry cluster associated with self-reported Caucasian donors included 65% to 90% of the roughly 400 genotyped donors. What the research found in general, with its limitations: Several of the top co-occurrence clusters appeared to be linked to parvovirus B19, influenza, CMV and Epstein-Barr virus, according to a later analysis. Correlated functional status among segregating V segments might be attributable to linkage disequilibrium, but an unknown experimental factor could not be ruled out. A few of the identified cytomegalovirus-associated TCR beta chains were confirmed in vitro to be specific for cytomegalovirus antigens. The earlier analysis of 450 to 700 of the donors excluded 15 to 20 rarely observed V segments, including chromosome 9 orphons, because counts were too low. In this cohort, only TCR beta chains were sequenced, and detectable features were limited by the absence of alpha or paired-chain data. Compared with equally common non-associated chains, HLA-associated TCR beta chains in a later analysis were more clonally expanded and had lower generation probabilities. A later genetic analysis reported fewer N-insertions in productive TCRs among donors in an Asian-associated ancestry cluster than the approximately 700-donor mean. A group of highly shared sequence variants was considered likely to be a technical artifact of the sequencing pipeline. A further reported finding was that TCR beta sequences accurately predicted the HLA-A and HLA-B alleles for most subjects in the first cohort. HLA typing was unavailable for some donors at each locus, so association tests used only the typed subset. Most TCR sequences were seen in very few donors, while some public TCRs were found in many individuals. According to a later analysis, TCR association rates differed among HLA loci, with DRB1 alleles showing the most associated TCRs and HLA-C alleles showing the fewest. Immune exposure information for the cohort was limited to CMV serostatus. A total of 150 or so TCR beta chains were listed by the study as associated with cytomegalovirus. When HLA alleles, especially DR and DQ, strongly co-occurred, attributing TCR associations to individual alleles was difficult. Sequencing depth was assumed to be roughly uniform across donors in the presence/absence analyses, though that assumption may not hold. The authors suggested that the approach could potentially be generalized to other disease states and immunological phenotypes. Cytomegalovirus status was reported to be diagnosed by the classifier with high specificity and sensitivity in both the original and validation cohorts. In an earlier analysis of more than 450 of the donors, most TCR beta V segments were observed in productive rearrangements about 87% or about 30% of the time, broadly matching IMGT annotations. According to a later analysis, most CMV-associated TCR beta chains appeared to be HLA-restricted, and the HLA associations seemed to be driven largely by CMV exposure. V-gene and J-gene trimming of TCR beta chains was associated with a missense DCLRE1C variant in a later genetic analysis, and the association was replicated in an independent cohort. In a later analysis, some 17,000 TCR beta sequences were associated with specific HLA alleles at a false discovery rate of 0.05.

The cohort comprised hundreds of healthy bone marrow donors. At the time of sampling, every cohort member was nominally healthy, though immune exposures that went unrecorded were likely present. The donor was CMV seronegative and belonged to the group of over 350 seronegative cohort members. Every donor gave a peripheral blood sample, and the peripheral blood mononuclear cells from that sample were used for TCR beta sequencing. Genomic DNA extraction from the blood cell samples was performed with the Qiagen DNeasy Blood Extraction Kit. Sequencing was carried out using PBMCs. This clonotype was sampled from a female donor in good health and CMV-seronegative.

The DNA is TGCGCCAGCAGCCGCCTGGAAGGGGACACCGGGGAGCTGTTTTTT. This encodes CASSRLEGDTGELFF. This receptor chain uses TRBV5-1 and TRBJ2-2, and TRBD1 may be the D gene, going by 5 matching bases. The germline V gene sets CDR1 to SGHRS and CDR2 to YFSETQ. The CDR3 numbers 15 residues from cysteine through phenylalanine. Only the CDR3 DNA stays, 45 bases, in frame from base 1. V drops 4 bases and J drops 3 bases, leaving 13 bases in between.